The 14 T cell receptor beta chains below all came from one sample that was sequenced in a study of Ad26.COV2.S vaccination and SARS-CoV-2 variants. Documented treatment: roughly 20 received Ad26.COV2.S at low or high dose, single or two shots; a few received placebo; per-sample allocation not given. Specimen acquisition occurred on day 63 following the initial vaccine or placebo injection. The table came from immunoSEQ multiplex PCR; TCRdb's copy has only in-frame clones and leaves some out. The sample has 300,000 to 500,000 clones; around nine tenths are singletons. Source: peripheral blood, taken in a trial of Ad26.COV2.S vaccine versus placebo. Every receptor here comes from a person between 18 and 65 years old who received the Ad26.COV2.S COVID-19 vaccine or a placebo.

As for this clone: A much larger clone is a single base away; this may be a read error. Other nucleotide sequences from this sample produce the same CDR3. The chain couples TRBV7-2 to TRBJ1-3; D is undetermined. Trimming took 0 bases from V and 4 from J, leaving 4 bases between them. CDR3 size: 13 residues. CDR1 SGHTA and CDR2 FQGNSA come from the germline V gene. The chain's CDR3 is CASSLASGNTIYF. The CDR3 nucleotides read TGTGCCAGCAGCTTAGCATCCGGAAACACCATATATTTT.

The chain joins TRBV4-1 to TRBJ1-2; possibly TRBD1 for D (5 bases). V was pared by 1 base and J by 8 bases, with 17 bases between. This CDR3 spans 15 amino acids. Germline-derived CDR1 and CDR2 are MGHRA and YSYEKL. CDR3 nucleotides: TGCGCCAGCAGCCAAGTGGCACAGGACCCCACGGGCTACACCTTC. This sequence encodes CASSQVAQDPTGYTF.

The CDR3 DNA reads as TGTGCCAGCAGCTTAAGCAGGGCAAACTATGGCTACACCTTC. Protein product: CASSLSRANYGYTF. The genes are TRBV7-9 and TRBJ1-2; tentative D call: TRBD1 (5 bases). Trimming took off 2 bases at V and 2 bases at J, with 9 bases between the two ends. The CDR3 is 14 amino acids. Looked up from germline, CDR1 is SEHNR and CDR2 is FQNEAQ (reference sequence).

This chain joins TRBV5-1 and TRBJ2-7, with D perhaps TRBD2 (6 bases). The V and J ends lost 4 bases and 7 bases respectively, with 12 bases between them. This CDR3 has 12 amino acids. The germline V gene has CDR1 SGHRS and CDR2 YFSETQ. CDR3 coding DNA: TGCGCCAGCAGCCGCGGGGTGGGTGAGCAGTACTTC. Its protein product is CASSRGVGEQYF.

CDR3 in amino acids: CASSQDRSTGELFF. In DNA form, the CDR3 reads TGTGCCAGCAGCCAAGATCGCAGCACGGGGGAGCTGTTTTTT. The rearrangement uses TRBV3-1 (or the pseudogene TRBV3-2) and TRBJ2-2; the D is unclear. V was pared by 0 bases and J by 8 bases, with 10 bases between. The V gene's germline CDR1 is LGHDT and CDR2 YNNKEL (reference sequence). CDR3 length: 14 amino acids.

The chain employs TRBV5-8 and TRBJ2-2; D ambiguous. V lost 3 bases and J 5 bases, leaving 17 bases between the germline ends. The CDR3 extends over 16 amino acids. Germline lookup yields CDR1 SGHTS and CDR2 YDEGEE. CDR3 residues: CASSSTQWTQTGELFF. In DNA form, the CDR3 reads TGTGCCAGCAGCTCCACCCAGTGGACCCAAACCGGGGAGCTGTTTTTT.

V and J are TRBV4-1 and TRBJ1-1, with 7 bases fitting TRBD1. V shed 3 bases and J 4 bases; nucleotides not matched to a gene: 5. This CDR3 is 14 amino acids long. Germline CDR1 MGHRA, CDR2 YSYEKL. CDR3 in DNA: TGCGCCAGCAGCCACCGACAGGGAACCACTGAAGCTTTCTTT. Translated: CASSHRQGTTEAFF.

The rearrangement uses TRBV5-1 and TRBJ1-1, with TRBD1 matching 9 bases. Looked up from germline, CDR1 is SGHRS and CDR2 is YFSETQ. Trimming cost V 2 bases and J 4 bases; bases outside gene matches: 9. The CDR3 contains 16 residues. CDR3 nucleotides: TGCGCCAGCAGCTTCGGGACAGGGACCCTGTTCACTGAAGCTTTCTTT. Translated, it gives CASSFGTGTLFTEAFF.

The CDR3 here is CASSLFPGNYGYTF. For the CDR3, the DNA is TGTGCCAGCAGCTTATTTCCAGGGAACTATGGCTACACCTTC. This rearrangement joins TRBV11-2 to TRBJ1-2; TRBD1 might be the D (5 bases). Between the trimmed V and J ends, which lost 2 bases and 2 bases, there was a span of 9 bases. Germline CDR1 SGHAT, CDR2 FQNNGV. This CDR3 region has 14 residues. The complete variable domain, with remaining parts taken from reference TRBV11-2 and TRBJ1-2, reads EAGVAQSPRYKIIEKRQSVAFWCNPISGHATLYWYQQILGQGPKLLIQFQNNGVVDDSQLPKDRFSAERLKGVDSTLKIQPAKLEDSAVYLCASSLFPGNYGYTFGSGTRLTVV.

The chain has TRBV11-1 and TRBJ1-2, with 10 positions matching TRBD1. The V gene end was trimmed by 5 bases and the J gene end by 6 bases; junction bases not matched to a gene: 9. The V gene's germline CDR1 is SGHAT and CDR2 FQDESV (reference sequence). This CDR3 has 15 residues. CDR3 amino acids: CASSPQGQGDHGYTF. The CDR3 nucleotides read TGTGCCAGCAGCCCGCAAGGACAGGGGGATCATGGCTACACCTTC.

This clone was seen more than once but under ten times. The rearrangement links TRBV7-2 to TRBJ1-3; D is undetermined. This CDR3 is built from 14 residues. Per germline, CDR1 SGHTA and CDR2 FQGNSA. Trimming stripped 1 base from V and 0 bases from J, with 4 bases between. The CDR3 coding sequence is TGTGCCAGCAGCTTAGACAACTCTGGAAACACCATATATTTT. Translated, it gives CASSLDNSGNTIYF.

This sequence joins TRBV9 and TRBJ2-2; 8 bases match TRBD2. Germline CDR1 SGDLS, CDR2 YYNGEE. The CDR3 runs to 16 residues. V was pared by 4 bases and J by 5 bases, with 10 bases of the junction left unmatched. The CDR3 spells CASSSQPGLGTGELFF. The CDR3 DNA reads TGTGCCAGCAGCTCCCAACCGGGACTAGGAACCGGGGAGCTGTTTTTT.

The chain combines TRBV12-3 or TRBV12-4 with TRBJ2-3; D is ambiguous. CDR3 length: 11 amino acids. Trimming stripped 5 bases from V and 6 bases from J, with 6 bases between. The CDR3 sequence is CASSPEDTQYF. Written as DNA, the CDR3 is TGTGCCAGCAGTCCCGAGGATACGCAGTATTTT.

This chain links TRBV6-5 with TRBJ2-5; D is possibly TRBD2 (5 bases). Germline V gene data show CDR1 as MNHEY and CDR2 as SVGAGI. The CDR3 consists of 14 residues. The ends were cut back, 2 bases at V and 1 base at J, with 8 bases in the middle. CDR3 sequence (DNA): TGTGCCAGCAGTTACGTCGGGGTCCAAGAGACCCAGTACTTC. Encoded protein: CASSYVGVQETQYF.